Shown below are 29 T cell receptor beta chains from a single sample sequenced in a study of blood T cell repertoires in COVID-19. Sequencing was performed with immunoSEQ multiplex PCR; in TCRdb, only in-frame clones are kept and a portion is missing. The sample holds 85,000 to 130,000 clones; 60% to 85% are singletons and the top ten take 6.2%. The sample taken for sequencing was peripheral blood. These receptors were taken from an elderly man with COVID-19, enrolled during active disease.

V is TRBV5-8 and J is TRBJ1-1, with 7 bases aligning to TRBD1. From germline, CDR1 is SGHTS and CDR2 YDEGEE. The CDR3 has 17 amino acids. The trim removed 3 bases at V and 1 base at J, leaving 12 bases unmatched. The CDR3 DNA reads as TGTGCCAGCAGCTCACCGGGACAGCCTTATGGGAACACTGAAGCTTTCTTT. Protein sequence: CASSSPGQPYGNTEAFF. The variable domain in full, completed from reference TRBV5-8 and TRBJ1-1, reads EAGVTQSPTHLIKTRGQQATLRCSPISGHTSVYWYQQALGLGLQFLLWYDEGEERNRGNFPPRFSGRQFPNYSSELNVNALELEDSALYLCASSSPGQPYGNTEAFFGQGTRLTVV.

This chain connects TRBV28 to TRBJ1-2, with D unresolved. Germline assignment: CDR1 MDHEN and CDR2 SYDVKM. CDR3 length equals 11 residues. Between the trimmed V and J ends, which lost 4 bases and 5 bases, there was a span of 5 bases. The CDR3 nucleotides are TGTGCCAGCAGTTCCCGTTATGGCTACACCTTC. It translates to CASSSRYGYTF.

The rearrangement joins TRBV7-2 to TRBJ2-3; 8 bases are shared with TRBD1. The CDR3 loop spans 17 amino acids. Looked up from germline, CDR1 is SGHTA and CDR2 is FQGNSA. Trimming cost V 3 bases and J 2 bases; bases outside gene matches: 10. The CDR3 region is CASSFVVGQVSTDTQYF. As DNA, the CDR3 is TGTGCCAGCAGCTTTGTGGTGGGACAGGTGTCCACAGATACGCAGTATTTT. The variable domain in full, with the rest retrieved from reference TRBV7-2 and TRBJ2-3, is GAGVSQSPSNKVTEKGKDVELRCDPISGHTALYWYRQSLGQGLEFLIYFQGNSAPDKSGLPSDRFSAERTGGSVSTLTIQRTQQEDSAVYLCASSFVVGQVSTDTQYFGPGTRLTVL.

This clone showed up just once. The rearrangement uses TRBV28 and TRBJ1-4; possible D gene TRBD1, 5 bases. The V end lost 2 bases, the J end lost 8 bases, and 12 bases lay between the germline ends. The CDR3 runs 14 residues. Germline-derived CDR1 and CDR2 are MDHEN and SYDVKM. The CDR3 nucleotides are TGTGCCAGCAGTTTAGGGGCGCCGTTAGAAAAACTGTTTTTT. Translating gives CASSLGAPLEKLFF.

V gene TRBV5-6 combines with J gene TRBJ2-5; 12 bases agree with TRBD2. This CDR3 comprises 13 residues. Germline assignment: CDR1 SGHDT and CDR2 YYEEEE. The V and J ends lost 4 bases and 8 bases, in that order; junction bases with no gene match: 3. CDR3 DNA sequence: TGTGCCAGCAGCAATGGACTAGCGGGAACCCAGTACTTC. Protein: CASSNGLAGTQYF.

The CDR3 is CASSLRSLAGGPTGELFF. The CDR3 DNA sequence: TGTGCCAGCAGTCTACGTTCTCTAGCGGGAGGGCCCACCGGGGAGCTGTTTTTT. This chain joins TRBV27 and TRBJ2-2; 12 positions match TRBD2. Germline-derived CDR1 and CDR2 are MNHEY and SMNVEV (reference sequence). The CDR3 length is 18 residues. The V segment lost 5 bases and the J segment 4 bases; nucleotides outside the gene matches: 11.

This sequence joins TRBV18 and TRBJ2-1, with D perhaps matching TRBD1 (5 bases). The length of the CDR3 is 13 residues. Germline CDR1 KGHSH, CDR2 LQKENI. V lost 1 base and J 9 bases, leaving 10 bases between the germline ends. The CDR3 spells CASSPRRDTEQFF. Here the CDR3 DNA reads TGTGCCAGCTCACCACGCAGGGATACTGAGCAGTTCTTC.

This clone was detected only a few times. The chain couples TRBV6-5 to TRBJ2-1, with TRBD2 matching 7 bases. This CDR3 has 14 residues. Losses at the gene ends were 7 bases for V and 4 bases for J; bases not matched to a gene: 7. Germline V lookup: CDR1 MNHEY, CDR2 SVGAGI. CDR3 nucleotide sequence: TGTGCCAGCACCGAGCTAGCGGCTTACAATGAGCAGTTCTTC. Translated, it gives CASTELAAYNEQFF.

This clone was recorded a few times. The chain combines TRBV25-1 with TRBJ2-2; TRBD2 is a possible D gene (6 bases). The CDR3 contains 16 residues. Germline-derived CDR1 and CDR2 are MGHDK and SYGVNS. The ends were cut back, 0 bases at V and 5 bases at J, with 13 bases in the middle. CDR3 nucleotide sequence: TGTGCCAGCAGTGAATATTTCGGCCGGGGGACCGGGGAGCTGTTTTTT. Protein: CASSEYFGRGTGELFF.

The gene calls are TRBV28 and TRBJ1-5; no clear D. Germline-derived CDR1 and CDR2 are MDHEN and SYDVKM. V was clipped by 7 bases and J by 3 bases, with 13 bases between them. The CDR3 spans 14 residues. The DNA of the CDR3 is TGTGCCAGCAACCTGCACGGTTCCAATCAGCCCCAGCATTTT. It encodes CASNLHGSNQPQHF.

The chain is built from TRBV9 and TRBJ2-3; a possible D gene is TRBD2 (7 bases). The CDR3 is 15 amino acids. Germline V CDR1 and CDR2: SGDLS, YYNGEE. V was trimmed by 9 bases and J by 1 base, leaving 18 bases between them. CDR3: CATTKGGGRTDTQYF. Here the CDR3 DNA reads TGTGCCACCACAAAGGGGGGGGGCCGCACAGATACGCAGTATTTT.

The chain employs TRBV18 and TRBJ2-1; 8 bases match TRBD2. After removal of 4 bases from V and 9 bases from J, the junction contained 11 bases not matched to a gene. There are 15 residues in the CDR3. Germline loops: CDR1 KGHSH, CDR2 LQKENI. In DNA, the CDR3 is TGTGCCAGCTCACAGGGACTAGGTTCACAGGGTGAGCAGTTCTTC. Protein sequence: CASSQGLGSQGEQFF.

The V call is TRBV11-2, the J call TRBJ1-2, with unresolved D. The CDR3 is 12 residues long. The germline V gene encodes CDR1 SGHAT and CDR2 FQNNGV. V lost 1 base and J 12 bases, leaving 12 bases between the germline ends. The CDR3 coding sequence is TGTGCCAGCAGCTTAGCCCCCCCAGTAAACACCTTC. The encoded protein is CASSLAPPVNTF.

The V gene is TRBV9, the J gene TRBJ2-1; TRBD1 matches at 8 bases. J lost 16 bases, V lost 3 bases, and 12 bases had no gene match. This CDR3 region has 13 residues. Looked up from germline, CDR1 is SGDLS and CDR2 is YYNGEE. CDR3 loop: CASSEGTGDNTFF. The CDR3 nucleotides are TGTGCCAGCAGCGAAGGGACAGGCGACAACACCTTCTTC.

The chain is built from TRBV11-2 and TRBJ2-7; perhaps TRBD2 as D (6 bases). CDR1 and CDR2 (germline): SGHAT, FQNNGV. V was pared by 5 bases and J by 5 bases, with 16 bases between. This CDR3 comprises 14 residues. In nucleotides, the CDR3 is TGTGCCAGCAGCCCCAGTGGGAGGATCGACGAGCAGTACTTC. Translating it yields CASSPSGRIDEQYF.

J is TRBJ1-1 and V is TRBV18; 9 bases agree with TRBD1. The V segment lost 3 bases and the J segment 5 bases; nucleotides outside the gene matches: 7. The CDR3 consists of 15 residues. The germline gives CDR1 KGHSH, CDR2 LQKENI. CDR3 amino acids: CASSPVDRGNTEAFF. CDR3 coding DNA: TGTGCCAGCTCACCCGTGGACAGGGGAAATACTGAAGCTTTCTTT.

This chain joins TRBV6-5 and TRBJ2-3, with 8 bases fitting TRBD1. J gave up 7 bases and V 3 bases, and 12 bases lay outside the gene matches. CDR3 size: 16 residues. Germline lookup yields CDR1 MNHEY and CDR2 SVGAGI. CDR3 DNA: TGTGCCAGCAGTTATTCCCGGACAGGGTCCGGATATACGCAGTATTTT. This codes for CASSYSRTGSGYTQYF.

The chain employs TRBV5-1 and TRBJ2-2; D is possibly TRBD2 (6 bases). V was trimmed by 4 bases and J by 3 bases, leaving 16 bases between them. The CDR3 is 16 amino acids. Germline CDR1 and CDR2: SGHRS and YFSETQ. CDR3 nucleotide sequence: TGCGCCAGCAGCGGGCGGGACTCGGGGCACACCGGGGAGCTGTTTTTT. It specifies CASSGRDSGHTGELFF.

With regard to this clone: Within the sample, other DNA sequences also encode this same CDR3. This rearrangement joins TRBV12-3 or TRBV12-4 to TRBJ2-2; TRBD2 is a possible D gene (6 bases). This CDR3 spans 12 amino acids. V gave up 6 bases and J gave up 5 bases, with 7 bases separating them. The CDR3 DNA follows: TGTGCCAGCAGCCGGGGGACCGGGGAGCTGTTTTTT. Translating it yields CASSRGTGELFF.

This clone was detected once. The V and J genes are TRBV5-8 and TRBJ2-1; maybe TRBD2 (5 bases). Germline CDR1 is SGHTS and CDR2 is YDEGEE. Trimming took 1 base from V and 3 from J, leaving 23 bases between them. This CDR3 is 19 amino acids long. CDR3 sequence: CASSLYVFSSFGLYNEQFF. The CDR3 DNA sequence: TGTGCCAGCAGCTTGTATGTTTTCTCCTCATTCGGACTCTACAATGAGCAGTTCTTC.

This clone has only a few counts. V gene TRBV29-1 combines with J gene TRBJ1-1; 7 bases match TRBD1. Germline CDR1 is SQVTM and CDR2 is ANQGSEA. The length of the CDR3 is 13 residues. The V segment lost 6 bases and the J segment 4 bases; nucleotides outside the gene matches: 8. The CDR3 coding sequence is TGCAGCGTGAACGACAGGGCGGGCACTGAAGCTTTCTTT. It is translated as CSVNDRAGTEAFF.

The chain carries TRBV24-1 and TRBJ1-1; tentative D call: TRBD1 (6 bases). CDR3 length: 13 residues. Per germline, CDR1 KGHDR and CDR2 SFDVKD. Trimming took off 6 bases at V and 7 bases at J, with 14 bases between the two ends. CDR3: CATSNREGGEAFF. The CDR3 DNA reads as TGTGCCACCAGTAACAGGGAAGGAGGTGAAGCTTTCTTT.

CDR3 sequence (DNA): TGTGCCAGCACTACAGTAGGGGACTTGTACAATGAGCAGTTCTTC. This translates into CASTTVGDLYNEQFF. The V call is TRBV28, the J call TRBJ2-1; TRBD2 might be the D (6 bases). Germline CDR1 MDHEN, CDR2 SYDVKM. The CDR3 extends over 15 amino acids. Trimming shortened V by 7 bases and J by 4 bases, and 17 bases separated the two germline ends.

The CDR3 protein is CATSSAALVDEQFF. The CDR3 bases are TGTGCCACCAGCAGCGCCGCCCTAGTCGATGAGCAGTTCTTC. J is TRBJ2-1 and V is TRBV15; no firm D call. With 3 bases removed from V and 8 bases from J, the gap between germline ends came to 14 bases. The CDR3 totals 14 residues. The germline V gene has CDR1 LNHNV and CDR2 YYDKDF (reference sequence).

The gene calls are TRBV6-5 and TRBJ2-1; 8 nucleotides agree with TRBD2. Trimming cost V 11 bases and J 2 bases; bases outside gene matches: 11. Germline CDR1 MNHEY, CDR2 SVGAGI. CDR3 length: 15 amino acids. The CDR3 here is CASEETSETYNEQFF. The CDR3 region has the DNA TGTGCCTCGGAGGAGACTAGCGAGACCTACAATGAGCAGTTCTTC.

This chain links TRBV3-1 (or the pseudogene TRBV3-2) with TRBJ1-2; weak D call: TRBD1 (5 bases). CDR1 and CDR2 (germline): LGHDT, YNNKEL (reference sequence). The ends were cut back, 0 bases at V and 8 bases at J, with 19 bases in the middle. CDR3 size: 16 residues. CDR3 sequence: CASSQDRAWRGSGYTF. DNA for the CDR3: TGTGCCAGCAGCCAAGATCGGGCCTGGAGGGGTTCGGGCTACACCTTC.

The CDR3 sequence is CASSLTSEEDIQYF. The CDR3 DNA reads TGCGCCAGCAGCTTAACTAGCGAGGAGGACATTCAGTACTTC. The chain has TRBV5-1 and TRBJ2-4, with TRBD2 identical over 7 bases. CDR1 SGHRS and CDR2 YFSETQ come from the germline V gene. The ends lost 2 bases at V and 8 bases at J; junction bases unmatched: 7. There are 14 residues in the CDR3.

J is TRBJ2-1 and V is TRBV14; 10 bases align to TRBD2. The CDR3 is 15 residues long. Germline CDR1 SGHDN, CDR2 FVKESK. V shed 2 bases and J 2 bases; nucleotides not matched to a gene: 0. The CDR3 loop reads CASSQLAGAYNEQFF. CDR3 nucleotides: TGTGCCAGCAGCCAACTAGCGGGAGCCTACAATGAGCAGTTCTTC.

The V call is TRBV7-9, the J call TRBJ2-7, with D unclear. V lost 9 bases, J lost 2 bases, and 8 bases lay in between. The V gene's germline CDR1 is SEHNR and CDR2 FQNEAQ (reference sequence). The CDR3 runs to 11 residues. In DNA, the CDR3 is TGTGCCAGTGAGCAGGCCTACGAGCAGTACTTC. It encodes CASEQAYEQYF.